Listed here are 19 T cell receptor beta chains from one sample, sequenced in a study of beta chain features in type 1 diabetes. TCRB transcripts that were expressed got sequenced, as all of the isolated RNA had been reverse transcribed. Assay used: immunoSEQ multiplex PCR; TCRdb lists only in-frame clones, some missing. The sample has more than 85,000 clones, 40% seen once. The sequenced material came from stem cell memory CD4+ T cells from blood. Receptors originate from a young woman in good health.

In its sample, this clone was seen a few times. The rearrangement joins TRBV5-6 to TRBJ2-7; 9 positions agree with TRBD2. The CDR3 is 18 residues long. Germline assignment: CDR1 SGHDT and CDR2 YYEEEE. The trim removed 4 bases at V and 1 base at J, leaving 15 bases unmatched. DNA of the CDR3: TGTGCCAGCAGCCCAGTAGGGACTAGCAGTTTCTTTTCCTACGAGCAGTACTTC. Protein: CASSPVGTSSFFSYEQYF.

The rearrangement joins TRBV7-9 to TRBJ2-1; D is perhaps TRBD2 (6 bases). CDR3 length equals 16 residues. The germline V gene encodes CDR1 SEHNR and CDR2 FQNEAQ (reference sequence). Trimming removed 5 bases at V and 3 bases at J, with 17 bases between. The CDR3 bases are TGTGCCAGCAGCGGGACCGCTAGCGAGTACTACAATGAGCAGTTCTTC. As protein: CASSGTASEYYNEQFF.

The chain is built from TRBV5-1 and TRBJ2-6; the D gene is possibly TRBD2 (6 bases). The CDR3 spans 18 residues. Looked up from germline, CDR1 is SGHRS and CDR2 is YFSETQ. Trimming cost V 1 base and J 0 bases, with 14 bases left between them. The CDR3 DNA reads TGCGCCAGCAGCTTGAGGTTCGGGGAGGCCTCTGGGGCCAACGTCCTGACTTTC. It translates to CASSLRFGEASGANVLTF.

This clone was found a few times. The chain couples TRBV14 to TRBJ2-7; 10 nucleotides match TRBD2. Per germline, CDR1 SGHDN and CDR2 FVKESK. The CDR3 spans 16 residues. Trimming at V came to 0 bases and at J to 4 bases, leaving 6 bases not matched to a gene. CDR3 nucleotide sequence: TGTGCCAGCAGCCAAGATCTAGCGGGAGATCGTTACGAGCAGTACTTC. This sequence encodes CASSQDLAGDRYEQYF.

The gene calls are TRBV5-4 and TRBJ2-7; 10 bases align to TRBD1. The CDR3 runs to 13 residues. Trimming at V came to 4 bases and at J to 7 bases, leaving 5 bases not matched to a gene. In germline, CDR1 is SGHNT, CDR2 YYREEE (reference sequence). CDR3 DNA: TGTGCCAGCAGCCGGGACAGGGGACAGGAGCAGTACTTC. Its protein product is CASSRDRGQEQYF.

This clone was detected only once. The chain joins TRBV28 to TRBJ1-1; 9 nucleotides line up with TRBD1. CDR1 is MDHEN, CDR2 SYDVKM, per germline. The CDR3 is 16 residues long. Trimming cost V 5 bases and J 1 base; bases outside gene matches: 8. CDR3 coding DNA: TGTGCCAGCAGTCCAACCGGACAGGGGAGGAACACTGAAGCTTTCTTT. Amino acid sequence: CASSPTGQGRNTEAFF.

The rearrangement uses TRBV5-1 and TRBJ2-3, with 10 positions matching TRBD2. V lost 4 bases and J lost 3; bases outside the gene matches: 20. The CDR3 consists of 20 residues. Germline V CDR1 and CDR2: SGHRS, YFSETQ. The CDR3 nucleotides are TGCGCCAGCAGCACCCAGCGGACAGGGTCGGGAGCGGGAGGGACAGATACGCAGTATTTT. Protein sequence: CASSTQRTGSGAGGTDTQYF.

This clone appeared a few times. The chain couples TRBV7-2 to TRBJ2-6; TRBD1 is a possible D gene (5 bases). V lost 1 base and J lost 1, with 14 bases in between. The CDR3 length is 18 residues. CDR1 is SGHTA and CDR2 is FQGNSA in the germline V gene. The CDR3 protein is CASSLGLRRGSGANVLTF. The CDR3 coding sequence is TGTGCCAGCAGCTTAGGTTTACGTAGGGGTTCTGGGGCCAACGTCCTGACTTTC. Looking up the rest from reference TRBV7-2 and TRBJ2-6 gives the full variable domain: GAGVSQSPSNKVTEKGKDVELRCDPISGHTALYWYRQSLGQGLEFLIYFQGNSAPDKSGLPSDRFSAERTGGSVSTLTIQRTQQEDSAVYLCASSLGLRRGSGANVLTFGAGSRLTVL.

This rearrangement joins TRBV11-2 to TRBJ1-4, with 8 bases lining up with TRBD1. CDR3 length equals 17 residues. Germline V gives CDR1 SGHAT, CDR2 FQNNGV. V shed 4 bases, J shed 6 bases, and the junction held 13 bases outside the gene matches. The CDR3 region has the DNA TGTGCCAGCAGCTCCAGGGGACAGGCGGAGGGGGATGAAAAACTGTTTTTT. This gives the protein CASSSRGQAEGDEKLFF.

This clone was detected a few times. This sequence joins TRBV11-2 and TRBJ2-3; weak D call: TRBD1 (5 bases). The CDR3 loop spans 12 amino acids. The germline V gene has CDR1 SGHAT and CDR2 FQNNGV. Trimming stripped 1 base from V and 8 bases from J, with 7 bases between. The CDR3 spells CASSLVRGTQYF. CDR3 in DNA: TGTGCCAGCAGCTTAGTAAGGGGTACGCAGTATTTT.

The table lists this clone with a few counts. The V gene is TRBV4-2, the J gene TRBJ2-1, with 11 bases that match TRBD2. CDR1 is LGHNA and CDR2 is YNFKEQ in the germline V gene. Trimming cost V 6 bases and J 2 bases; bases outside gene matches: 6. The CDR3 runs to 16 residues. The CDR3 here is CASRSLLAGAYNEQFF. CDR3 in DNA: TGTGCCAGCAGGTCCTTACTAGCGGGAGCCTACAATGAGCAGTTCTTC.

V and J are TRBV4-2 and TRBJ2-7; 9 bases line up with TRBD2. J lost 0 bases, V lost 1 base, and 13 bases had no gene match. This CDR3 contains 19 residues. Germline V gene data show CDR1 as LGHNA and CDR2 as YNFKEQ. Here the CDR3 reads CASSQVLGLARRFSYEQYF. DNA of the CDR3: TGTGCCAGCAGCCAAGTGCTTGGACTAGCGCGACGATTCTCCTACGAGCAGTACTTC.

V and J are TRBV7-2 and TRBJ1-2; possibly TRBD1 for D (6 bases). The CDR3 covers 14 residues. Trimming shortened V by 4 bases and J by 7 bases, and 16 bases separated the two germline ends. Per germline, CDR1 SGHTA and CDR2 FQGNSA. The CDR3 here is CASSSYRTVGGYTF. The DNA of the CDR3 is TGTGCCAGCAGCTCGTATAGGACAGTCGGTGGCTACACCTTC. The full variable domain, completed using reference TRBV7-2 and TRBJ1-2, is GAGVSQSPSNKVTEKGKDVELRCDPISGHTALYWYRQSLGQGLEFLIYFQGNSAPDKSGLPSDRFSAERTGGSVSTLTIQRTQQEDSAVYLCASSSYRTVGGYTFGSGTRLTVV.

The chain employs TRBV23-1 and TRBJ2-1; 8 bases map to TRBD2. TRBV23-1 is given ORF status, its function remaining uncertain. The CDR3 consists of 14 residues. Trimming at V came to 7 bases and at J to 12 bases, leaving 14 bases not matched to a gene. The CDR3 is CASTRDSGVGRQFF. The CDR3 DNA sequence: TGCGCCAGCACCAGAGATAGCGGGGTAGGTAGGCAGTTCTTC.

This clone was detected a few times. The chain uses TRBV7-2 and TRBJ2-7; weak D call: TRBD2 (6 bases). With 4 bases removed from V and 3 bases from J, the gap between germline ends came to 10 bases. The CDR3 is made up of 13 amino acids. Germline V gene lookup returns CDR1 SGHTA and CDR2 FQGNSA. CDR3 in DNA: TGTGCCAGCAGCTCCCGGGGACTCTACGAGCAGTACTTC. Translating it yields CASSSRGLYEQYF.

This sequence joins TRBV5-4 and TRBJ2-7, with 8 positions matching TRBD2. The J segment lost 2 bases and the V segment lost 4 bases, leaving 8 bases of the junction unmatched. The CDR3 contains 15 residues. The germline CDR1 and CDR2 sequences are SGHNT and YYREEE (reference sequence). In nucleotides, the CDR3 is TGTGCCAGCAGCGATCGACTAGCGTTAACCTACGAGCAGTACTTC. Its protein is CASSDRLALTYEQYF.

This clone was detected only a few times. In DNA, the CDR3 is TGTGCCAGCAGCCAAGAGTGGGGGCAATTGAACACTGAAGCTTTCTTT. Its protein is CASSQEWGQLNTEAFF. The J gene is TRBJ1-1, the V gene TRBV14, with D perhaps matching TRBD1 (6 bases). The germline V gene encodes CDR1 SGHDN and CDR2 FVKESK. This CDR3 spans 16 amino acids. V was pared by 0 bases and J by 0 bases, with 11 bases between. The full variable domain, with the rest looked up from reference TRBV14 and TRBJ1-1, is EAGVTQFPSHSVIEKGQTVTLRCDPISGHDNLYWYRRVMGKEIKFLLHFVKESKQDESGMPNNRFLAERTGGTYSTLKVQPAELEDSGVYFCASSQEWGQLNTEAFFGQGTRLTVV.

This chain connects TRBV2 to TRBJ2-5; 10 bases are shared with TRBD2. Per the germline V gene, CDR1 is SNHLY and CDR2 is FYNNEI. The CDR3 spans 14 residues. V lost 8 bases to trimming and J lost 6 bases; unmatched junction nucleotides: 9. CDR3 sequence: CASRTGLAIQTQYF. CDR3 nucleotide sequence: TGTGCCAGCCGTACGGGACTAGCGATCCAGACCCAGTACTTC. Using reference TRBV2 and TRBJ2-5 for the parts outside the CDR3, the full variable domain is EPEVTQTPSHQVTQMGQEVILRCVPISNHLYFYWYRQILGQKVEFLVSFYNNEISEKSEIFDDQFSVERPDGSNFTLKIRSTKLEDSAMYFCASRTGLAIQTQYFGPGTRLLVL.

J is TRBJ2-7 and V is TRBV6-1, with TRBD1 as a possible D gene (5 bases). V shed 4 bases and J shed 4 bases, with 11 bases lying between them. The CDR3 is made up of 13 amino acids. The germline V gene has CDR1 MNHNS and CDR2 SASEGT. The CDR3 sequence: CASSVQGLYEQYF. The CDR3 DNA reads TGTGCCAGCAGTGTGCAGGGTTTATACGAGCAGTACTTC.